The sequence of this TCR beta chain was determined in a study of cytomegalovirus exposure and HLA in healthy donors. About the study: The platform used for the 120 or so validation repertoires matched that of the 600 to 800 first-cohort repertoires, a later analysis reported.

The germline CDR1 and CDR2 sequences are SGHRS and YFSETQ. The CDR3 runs 16 residues. V lost 4 bases, J lost 2 bases, and 9 bases stayed unmatched. The validation cohort, a group of more than 95 subjects, included the donors and was separate from the roughly 700-subject first cohort. Sequenced by immunoSEQ multiplex PCR; TCRdb stores in-frame clones only, minus some. There are about 75,000 clones in the sample; around 85% occur only once, and less than 3% lies in the top ten. The material sequenced was PBMCs. The sequence was collected from a man aged 25 to 40 in good health and CMV-seronegative. The chain combines TRBV5-1 with TRBJ2-3, with 8 bases lining up with TRBD2. The CDR3 bases are TGCGCCAGCAGCGAAACTCGCGGGGGGTCCACAGATACGCAGTATTTT. Its translation: CASSETRGGSTDTQYF.